This record looks at one T cell receptor beta chain sequence and its context. The antigen is undetermined. Included in the TCR beta cDNA libraries were unique molecular identifiers. TCRdb reprocessed the PCR reads via MiXCR and lists one record per CDR3 protein. The table lists about 810,000 distinct CDR3 sequences, approximately 50% of them singletons, with approximately 4.5% in the top ten. This CDR3 is 16 amino acids long. The germline V and J ends were trimmed by 0 bases and 4 bases, with 15 bases remaining between them. CDR1 SGHRS and CDR2 YFSETQ come from the germline V gene. The record originates from a study of post-analysis software for immune sequencing data. Study at large: The cohort encompassed relapsing-remitting, secondary progressive and progressive-relapsing multiple sclerosis disease courses.

General study findings and limits: Relative to controls, patients had a few TRBV segments at higher frequency, with TRBV5-6, TRBV5-1 and TRBV20-1 among these.

The chain links TRBV5-1 to TRBJ2-3, with TRBD1 as a possible D gene (6 bases). The clonotype comes from a girl aged 10-17 years with multiple sclerosis. Sequenced input: blood. The CDR3 nucleotides are TGCGCCAGCAGCTTGGAGGGGCAGGGGATTCCAGATACGCAGTATTTT. Translation: CASSLEGQGIPDTQYF.